A single TCR beta chain is shown here with its context. Its antigen is currently unknown. V was clipped by 3 bases and J by 5 bases, with 16 bases between them. Germline V gives CDR1 KGHSH, CDR2 LQKENI. The CDR3 runs 16 residues. Time point denoted: week 5, during vaccination. Alongside topical imiquimod, each dose of vaccine comprised 300 ug of mutant IDH1 20-mer peptide. Data came from immunoSEQ multiplex PCR; TCRdb stores just in-frame clones and leaves some out. The sample lists 56,000 or so clones; over 75% were seen once. The source of the sample is a study of a mutant IDH1 vaccine in newly diagnosed glioma. Turning to the study itself: Patients had eight vaccinations, in weeks 1, 3, 5, 7, 11, 15, 19 and 23. Following radiotherapy alone, or alongside temozolomide cycles, vaccination was started after an interval of 4-6 weeks. Treated individuals were roughly 62% male and roughly 40% female, averaging about 40 years of age. Regarding the study as a whole: Vaccination elicited immune responses in approximately 92% of patients.

This TCR came from a middle-aged woman with glioma. The sample consisted of PBMCs, taken from a glioma patient whose treatment included an IDH1 peptide vaccine. This chain links TRBV18 with TRBJ2-2; tentatively, D is TRBD1 (6 bases). The CDR3 DNA follows: TGTGCCAGCTCACCGGTAGGACAGACTTTAACCGGGGAGCTGTTTTTT. This translates into CASSPVGQTLTGELFF.